Included here is one T cell receptor (beta chain) sequence, with context. This sample was included in a study of control samples from healthy donors and cancer patients. The assay was immunoSEQ multiplex PCR, and TCRdb's table has in-frame clones only and misses some. The table has approximately 76,000 clones, more than 65% seen once. The germline V gene has CDR1 SGHTA and CDR2 FQGNSA. Trimming at V came to 4 bases and at J to 4 bases, leaving 5 bases not matched to a gene. The CDR3 has 15 residues. The sequence was collected from a man aged 55 to 70 with head and neck cancer. The chain couples TRBV7-2 to TRBJ2-7, with 12 bases aligning to TRBD2. Sequencing was carried out using PBMCs. CDR3 DNA sequence: TGTGCCAGCAGCTCCTCTAGCGGGAGGGCGTACGAGCAGTACTTC. It encodes CASSSSSGRAYEQYF.